This TCR beta chain came from a study of blood T cell repertoires in COVID-19. Which cohort a participant joined came from the clinical history participants gave. Symptom resolution, clearance, or two negative PCRs marked the recovered donors of Cohort 3. The V and J ends lost 6 bases and 2 bases, in that order; junction bases with no gene match: 20. This CDR3 is 20 amino acids long. Looked up from germline, CDR1 is MDHEN and CDR2 is SYDVKM. In the study's own analysis: Nucleated cell number was recorded as an estimate derived from reference gene primer amplification. Profiling relied on immunoSEQ multiplex PCR, and the TCRdb table lists in-frame clones only, not all of them. The D gene and trimming were derived from the DNA, and the V and J assignments and clone size from that table. Among roughly 300,000 clones listed, 85% to 90% were seen once.

The V gene is TRBV28, the J gene TRBJ1-3, with 9 bases lining up with TRBD1. Specimen: PBMCs or T cells enriched from blood (not recorded which). This clonotype originated in a woman aged 18-35 years who had recovered from COVID-19. The CDR3: CASRPPPGQGKSITGNTIYF. The CDR3 DNA is TGTGCCAGCAGGCCCCCCCCGGGACAGGGAAAGTCAATTACTGGAAACACCATATATTTT.